The T cell receptor (beta chain) described here comes from a study of T cells in Graves' hyperthyroidism and ophthalmopathy. Study-wide background: Peripheral blood was obtained at initial diagnosis, preceding any treatment.

The table lists this clonotype with a few counts. Using RNA transcripts as the source, TCR beta CDR3 regions were amplified. TCR CDR3 underwent first-round RT-PCR with the HTBI primer set. TCRdb processed the multiplex PCR reads anew with MiXCR; each CDR3 protein has one entry. Of approximately 420,000 distinct CDR3 sequences in the sample, approximately 14% were seen once. Patients aged 18 to 65 had newly diagnosed hyperthyroidism that had lasted under 2 months. V was pared by 6 bases and J by 13 bases, with 6 bases of the junction left unmatched. Germline values: CDR1 LNHDA, CDR2 SQIVND (reference sequence). The CDR3 runs to 14 residues.

This chain uses TRBV19 with TRBJ2-2; 15 bases are a match to TRBD2. Sequencing was performed on blood. The source is a woman in her late teens or twenties with Graves' hyperthyroidism. The CDR3 nucleotides read TGTGCCAGTAGGCCCGGGACTAGCGGGAGGTTGCTGTTTTTT. It translates to CASRPGTSGRLLFF.